This T cell receptor beta chain derives from a study of beta chain features in type 1 diabetes. Study-wide points: Type 1 diabetes patients had TCRB CDR3s that were shorter (moderately but significantly so) in all four CD4+ subsets.

Expressed TCRB transcripts were sequenced after all isolated RNA was converted to cDNA. Repertoires were generated with immunoSEQ multiplex PCR, while TCRdb's copy carries only in-frame clones and drops some. The table lists 300,000 or so clones, over 7% of them singletons, with 0.95% to 1.1% in the top ten. CDR1 is MRHNA, CDR2 SNTAGT, per germline. V was pared by 7 bases and J by 2 bases, with 8 bases of the junction left unmatched. The CDR3 is 14 amino acids. This clone was found a few times. As yet, its antigen is unknown. This chain connects TRBV6-4 to TRBJ2-7, with 7 nucleotides matching TRBD2. The origin of this receptor is a man aged 25 to 45 with type 1 diabetes. Material: central memory CD4+ T cells from blood. The CDR3: CASISGTKPYEQYF. The DNA of the CDR3 is TGTGCCAGCATTTCCGGGACTAAGCCCTACGAGCAGTACTTC.